Below, 7 T cell receptor beta chains from the same sample are listed, as sequenced in a study of CD8 T cells in Susac syndrome. An input of about 0.5 to 1 ug of RNA was subjected to reverse transcription using random hexamers. TCRdb passed the immunoSEQ multiplex PCR reads through MiXCR, listing each CDR3 protein once. In the table there are under 350,000 distinct CDR3 sequences, around 92% of which are singletons. Source material: CD4+ T cells from PBMCs. These receptors all stem from a human donor with multiple sclerosis.

The chain joins TRBV20-1 to TRBJ1-6; D gene uncertain. Germline CDR1 and CDR2: DFQATT and SNEGSKA (reference sequence). This CDR3 has 11 amino acids. V lost 7 bases and J 6 bases, leaving 7 bases between the germline ends. CDR3 nucleotide sequence: TGCAGTGGAGGGCCTAATTCACCCCTCCACTTT. Protein product: CSGGPNSPLHF.

To note about this clonotype: Relative to the germline gene, one junction end is altered; a read error may explain this. This chain connects TRBV29-1 to TRBJ2-5; D is undetermined. Germline CDR1 and CDR2: SQVTM and ANQGSEA. This CDR3 contains 15 residues. The chain's CDR3 is CSVANRIGLQETQHF. For the CDR3, the DNA is TGCAGCGTCGCCAACCGGATAGGTCTGCAAGAGACCCAGCACTTC. Using reference TRBV29-1 and TRBJ2-5 for the parts outside the CDR3, the full variable domain is SAVISQKPSRDICQRGTSLTIQCQVDSQVTMMFWYRQQPGQSLTLIATANQGSEATYESGFVIDKFPISRPNLTFSTLTVSNMSPEDSSIYLCSVANRIGLQETQHFGPGTRLLVL.

This chain connects TRBV25-1 to TRBJ2-3; 14 bases fit TRBD2. Trimming took 7 bases from V and 2 from J; bases not matched to a gene: 5. Germline assignment: CDR1 MGHDK and CDR2 SYGVNS. The CDR3 is 16 amino acids. The CDR3 DNA follows: TGTGCCAGCAAGACTAGCGGGGGGGCACCCACAGATACGCAGTATTTT. Its protein product is CASKTSGGAPTDTQYF. Full variable domain (remainder filled in from reference TRBV25-1 and TRBJ2-3): EADIYQTPRYLVIGTGKKITLECSQTMGHDKMYWYQQDPGMELHLIHYSYGVNSTEKGDLSSESTVSRIRTEHFPLTLESARPSHTSQYLCASKTSGGAPTDTQYFGPGTRLTVL.

This chain joins TRBV4-1 and TRBJ2-3, with D possibly being TRBD2 (6 bases). Germline CDR1 MGHRA, CDR2 YSYEKL. The germline V and J ends were trimmed by 3 bases and 4 bases, with 17 bases remaining between them. The CDR3 has 16 amino acids. The CDR3 is CASSQGRRVGSDTQYF. The CDR3 DNA reads as TGCGCCAGCAGCCAGGGAAGGAGGGTAGGGTCAGATACGCAGTATTTT.

This clonotype was observed a single time. The chain has TRBV19 and TRBJ2-7, with a weak D call TRBD2 (5 bases). This CDR3 comprises 14 residues. Germline V gives CDR1 LNHDA, CDR2 SQIVND (reference sequence). The V gene lost 5 bases and the J gene lost 6 bases, with 17 bases spanning the gap. For the CDR3, the DNA is TGTGCCAGTAGTGCGGGCGCCAGAACATCCGAGCAGTACTTC. Translating it yields CASSAGARTSEQYF.

As for this clonotype: Sequence at one end of the junction differs from germline and may be a read error. This chain joins TRBV9 and TRBJ2-6; D possibly uses TRBD1 or TRBD2 (6 bases each). Germline V lookup: CDR1 SGDLS, CDR2 YYNGEE. This CDR3 contains 15 residues. The CDR3 nucleotides read TGTGCCAGCAGCGAGGGGGGTTCTGGGGCCAACGTCCCGACTTTC. Translation gives CASSEGGSGANVPTF. Variable domain in full (rest from reference TRBV9 and TRBJ2-6): DSGVTQTPKHLITATGQRVTLRCSPRSGDLSVYWYQQSLDQGLQFLIQYYNGEERAKGNILERFSAQQFPDLHSELNLSSLELGDSALYFCASSEGGSGANVPTFGAGSRLTVL.

This chain uses TRBV30 with TRBJ1-4; 7 bases map to TRBD1. This CDR3 has 14 residues. Trimming took 3 bases from V and 3 from J; bases not matched to a gene: 4. Germline V gene lookup returns CDR1 GTSNPN and CDR2 SVGIG (reference sequence). CDR3 residues: CAWSPGGPNEKLFF. Here the CDR3 DNA reads TGTGCCTGGAGCCCAGGGGGACCTAATGAAAAACTGTTTTTT. Supplemented by reference TRBV30 and TRBJ1-4, the full variable domain reads SQTIHQWPATLVQPVGSPLSLECTVEGTSNPNLYWYRQAAGRGLQLLFYSVGIGQISSEVPQNLSASRPQDRQFILSSKKLLLSDSGFYLCAWSPGGPNEKLFFGSGTQLSVL.